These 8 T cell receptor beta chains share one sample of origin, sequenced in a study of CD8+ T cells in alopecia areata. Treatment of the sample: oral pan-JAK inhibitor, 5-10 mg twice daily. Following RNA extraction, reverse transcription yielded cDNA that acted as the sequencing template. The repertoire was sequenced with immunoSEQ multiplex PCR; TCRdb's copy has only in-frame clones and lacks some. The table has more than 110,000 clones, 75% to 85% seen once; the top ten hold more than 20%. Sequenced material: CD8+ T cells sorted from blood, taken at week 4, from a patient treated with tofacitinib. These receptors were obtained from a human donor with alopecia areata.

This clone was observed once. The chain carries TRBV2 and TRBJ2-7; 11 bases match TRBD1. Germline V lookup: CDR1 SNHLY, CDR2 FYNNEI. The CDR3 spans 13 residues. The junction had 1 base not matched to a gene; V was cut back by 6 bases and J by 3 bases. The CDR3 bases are TGTGCCAGCAGAGGGACAGGGGGCTACGAGCAGTACTTC. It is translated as CASRGTGGYEQYF.

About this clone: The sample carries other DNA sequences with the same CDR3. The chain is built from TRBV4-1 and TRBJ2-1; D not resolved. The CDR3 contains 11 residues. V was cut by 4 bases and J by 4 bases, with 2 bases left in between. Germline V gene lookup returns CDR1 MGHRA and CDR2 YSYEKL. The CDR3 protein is CASSLYNEQFF. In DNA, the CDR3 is TGCGCCAGCAGCCTTTACAATGAGCAGTTCTTC.

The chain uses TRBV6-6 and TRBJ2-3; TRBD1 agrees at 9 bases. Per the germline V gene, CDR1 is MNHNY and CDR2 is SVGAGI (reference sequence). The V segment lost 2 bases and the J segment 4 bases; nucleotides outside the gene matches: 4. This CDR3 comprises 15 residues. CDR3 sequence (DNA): TGTGCCAGCAGTTACCCCACAGGGGGCCCAGATACGCAGTATTTT. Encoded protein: CASSYPTGGPDTQYF.

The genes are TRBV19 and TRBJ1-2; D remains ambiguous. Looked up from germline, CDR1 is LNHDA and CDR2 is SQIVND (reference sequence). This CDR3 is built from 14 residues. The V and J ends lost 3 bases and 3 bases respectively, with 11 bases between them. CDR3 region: CASSIGTAYYGYTF. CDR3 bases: TGTGCCAGTAGTATCGGTACAGCTTACTATGGCTACACCTTC.

The CDR3 coding sequence is TGTGCCAGCAGCTTAGTAAGTTTGGCAGACAATGAGCAGTTCTTC. As protein: CASSLVSLADNEQFF. The chain recombines TRBV7-9 with TRBJ2-1; D remains ambiguous. V lost 1 base and J lost 5, with 12 bases in between. Germline V CDR1 and CDR2: SEHNR, FQNEAQ (reference sequence). The length of the CDR3 is 15 residues.

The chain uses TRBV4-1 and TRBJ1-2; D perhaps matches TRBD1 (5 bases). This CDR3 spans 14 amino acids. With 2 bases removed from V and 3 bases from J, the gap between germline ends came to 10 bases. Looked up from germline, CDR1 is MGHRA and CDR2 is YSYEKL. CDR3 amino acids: CASSQRGIDYGYTF. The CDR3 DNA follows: TGCGCCAGCAGCCAACGGGGCATCGACTATGGCTACACCTTC.

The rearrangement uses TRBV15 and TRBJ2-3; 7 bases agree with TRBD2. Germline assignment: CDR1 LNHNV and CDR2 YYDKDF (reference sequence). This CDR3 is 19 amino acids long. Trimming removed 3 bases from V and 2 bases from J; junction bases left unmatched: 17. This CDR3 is CATSSLWPSGTLPTDTQYF. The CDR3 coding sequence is TGTGCCACCAGCAGCCTGTGGCCTAGCGGAACTCTTCCCACAGATACGCAGTATTTT.

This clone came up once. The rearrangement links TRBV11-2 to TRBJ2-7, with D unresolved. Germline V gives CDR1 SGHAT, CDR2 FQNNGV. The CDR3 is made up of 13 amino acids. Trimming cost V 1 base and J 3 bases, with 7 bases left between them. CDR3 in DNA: TGTGCCAGCAGCTTAGGGGCGGACTACGAGCAGTACTTC. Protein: CASSLGADYEQYF.